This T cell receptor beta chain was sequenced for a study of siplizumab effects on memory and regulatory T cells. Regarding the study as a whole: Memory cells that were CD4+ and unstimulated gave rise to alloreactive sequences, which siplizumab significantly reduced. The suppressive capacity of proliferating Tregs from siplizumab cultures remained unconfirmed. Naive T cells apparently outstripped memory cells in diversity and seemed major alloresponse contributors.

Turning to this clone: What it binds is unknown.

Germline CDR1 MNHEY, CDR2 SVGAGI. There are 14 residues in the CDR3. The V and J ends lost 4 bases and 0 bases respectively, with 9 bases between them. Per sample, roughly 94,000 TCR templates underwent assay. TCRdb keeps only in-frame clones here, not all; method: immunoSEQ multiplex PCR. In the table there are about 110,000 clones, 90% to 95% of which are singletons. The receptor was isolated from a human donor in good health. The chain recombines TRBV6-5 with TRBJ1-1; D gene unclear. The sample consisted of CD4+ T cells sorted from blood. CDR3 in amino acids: CASSWSVVNTEAFF. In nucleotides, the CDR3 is TGTGCCAGCAGTTGGTCAGTAGTGAACACTGAAGCTTTCTTT.